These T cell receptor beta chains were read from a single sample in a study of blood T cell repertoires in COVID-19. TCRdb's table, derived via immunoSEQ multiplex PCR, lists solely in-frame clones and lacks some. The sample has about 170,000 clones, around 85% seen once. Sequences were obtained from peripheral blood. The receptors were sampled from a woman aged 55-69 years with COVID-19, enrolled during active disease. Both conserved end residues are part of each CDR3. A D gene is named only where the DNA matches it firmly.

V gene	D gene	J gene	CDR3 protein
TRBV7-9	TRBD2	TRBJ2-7	CASSSRTSYSYEQYF
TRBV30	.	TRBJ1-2	CAWSVSTAIRAGYTF
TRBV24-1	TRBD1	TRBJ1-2	CATSDPGQGHYGYTF
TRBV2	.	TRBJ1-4	CASSVQGTKEKLFF
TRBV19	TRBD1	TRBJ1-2	CASSPHSGTGEGYTF
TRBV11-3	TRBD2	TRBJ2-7	CASSSLASGRFHEQYF
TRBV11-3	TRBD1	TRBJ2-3	CASSLQGSITDTQYF
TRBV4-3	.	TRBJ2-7	CASSQTRGPYEQYF
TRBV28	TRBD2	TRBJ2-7	CASSLGGMPTELSYEQYF
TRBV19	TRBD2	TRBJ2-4	CASSDSGLAGTKNIQYF
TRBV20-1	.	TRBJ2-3	CSASVTVTDTQYF
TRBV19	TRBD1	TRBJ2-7	CASSSDRGGEQYF
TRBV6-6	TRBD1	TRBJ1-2	CASSPATGGGGYTF
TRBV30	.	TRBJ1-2	CACTPRPIYGYTF
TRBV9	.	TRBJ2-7	CASSATTGSGSYEQYF